This TCR beta chain appears in the sequencing data of a study of response to subunit inactivated influenza vaccine. Notes on the study in general: The authors offered the suggestion that each seasonal influenza vaccination recruits few new T cells.

This clonotype was detected only a few times. Its antigen is still unknown. TCRdb itself ran the RT-PCR reads through MiXCR, one entry per CDR3 protein. In the table there are approximately 680,000 distinct CDR3 sequences, 15% to 18% of which are singletons. Trimming left V 4 bases short and J 1 base short, with 12 bases between. Germline V gene sequence: CDR1 KGHDR, CDR2 SFDVKD. There are 15 residues in the CDR3. The starting material was PBMCs from blood, obtained less than 13 days after vaccination. This sequence originates from a man aged 50-60 years who received an inactivated influenza vaccine. The chain has TRBV24-1 and TRBJ1-1; D might be TRBD1 (5 bases). CDR3 protein: CATSDTGTGNTEAFF. The CDR3 nucleotides are TGTGCCACCAGTGACACCGGGACGGGGAACACTGAAGCTTTCTTT.